One T cell receptor (beta chain) is described in this entry. There is no known antigen for this receptor. Per-base quality was not reported, and no clone a single base away is much larger than it. The method was the immunoSEQ multiplex PCR assay. TCRdb took over this immuneACCESS table, retaining in-frame rearrangements with V and J assigned. Such tables are incomplete; in checked studies, under half of the missing clones stem from an unresolved V gene, and the remainder is unexplained. The sample table contains 75,000 to 100,000 clones; only one count was recorded for roughly 90% of them. The ten top clones hold approximately 3% of the sample. The sample comes from a study of control samples from healthy donors and cancer patients (dated by TCRdb to the early 2020s). Sequencing used blood. The TCR comes from a human donor in good health. The donor label of this sample is uncertain.

The encoded CDR3 is CASKTQGEHDGYTF. The nucleotide sequence reads as follows: TGTGCCAGTAAAACACAGGGGGAACACGATGGCTACACCTTC. The V gene is TRBV19 and the J gene is TRBJ1-2; the central 8 bases match TRBD1. Trimmed from V: 7 bases; trimmed from J: 6 bases; junction bases lacking a gene match: 10. Inclusive of the bounding cysteine and phenylalanine, the CDR3 is 14 residues long. Only CDR3 DNA is held: 42 bases, read in frame from base 1. The germline V gene (reference sequence) specifies LNHDA as CDR1 and SQIVND as CDR2.